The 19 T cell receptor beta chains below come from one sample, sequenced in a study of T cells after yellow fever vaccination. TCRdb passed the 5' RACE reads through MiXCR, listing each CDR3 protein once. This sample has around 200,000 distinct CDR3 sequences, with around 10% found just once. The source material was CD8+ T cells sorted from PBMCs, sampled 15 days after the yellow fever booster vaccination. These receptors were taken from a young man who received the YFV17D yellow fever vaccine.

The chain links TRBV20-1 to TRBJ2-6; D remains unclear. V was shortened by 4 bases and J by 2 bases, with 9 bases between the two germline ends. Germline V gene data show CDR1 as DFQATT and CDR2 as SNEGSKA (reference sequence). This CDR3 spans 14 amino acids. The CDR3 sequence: CSANPQAGANVLTF. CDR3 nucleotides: TGCAGTGCTAACCCCCAGGCTGGGGCCAACGTCCTGACTTTC.

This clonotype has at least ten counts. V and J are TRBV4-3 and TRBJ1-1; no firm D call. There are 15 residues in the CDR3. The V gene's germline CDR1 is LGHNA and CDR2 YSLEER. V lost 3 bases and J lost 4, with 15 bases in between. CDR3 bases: TGCGCCAGCAGCCAGGACCGAGGTCTCGGCACTGAAGCTTTCTTT. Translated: CASSQDRGLGTEAFF.

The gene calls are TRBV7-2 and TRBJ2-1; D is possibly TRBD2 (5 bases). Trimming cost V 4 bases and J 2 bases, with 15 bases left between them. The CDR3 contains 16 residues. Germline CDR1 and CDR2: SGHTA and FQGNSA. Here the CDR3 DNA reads TGTGCCAGCAGCTCGAGGGTTTGGCTCACCTACAATGAGCAGTTCTTC. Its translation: CASSSRVWLTYNEQFF.

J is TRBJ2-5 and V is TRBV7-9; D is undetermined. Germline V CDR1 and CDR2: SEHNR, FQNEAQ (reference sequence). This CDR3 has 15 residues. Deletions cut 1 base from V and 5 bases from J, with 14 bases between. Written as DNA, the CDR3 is TGTGCCAGCAGCTTAGGGTCGATAAAGTTGGAGACCCAGTACTTC. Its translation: CASSLGSIKLETQYF.

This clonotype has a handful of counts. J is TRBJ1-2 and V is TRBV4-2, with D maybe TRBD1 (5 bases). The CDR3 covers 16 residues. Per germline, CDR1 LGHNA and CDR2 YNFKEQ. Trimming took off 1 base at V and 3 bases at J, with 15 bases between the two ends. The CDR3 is CASSQVSRDLDYGYTF. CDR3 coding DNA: TGTGCCAGCAGCCAAGTCTCCCGGGACCTGGACTATGGCTACACCTTC.

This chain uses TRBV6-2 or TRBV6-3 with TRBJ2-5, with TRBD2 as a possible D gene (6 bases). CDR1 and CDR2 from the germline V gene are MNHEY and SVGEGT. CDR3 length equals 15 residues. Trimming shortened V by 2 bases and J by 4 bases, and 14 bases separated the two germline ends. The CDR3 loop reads CASSYRDFLGETQYF. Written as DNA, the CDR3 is TGTGCCAGCAGTTACCGGGACTTCTTAGGAGAGACCCAGTACTTC.

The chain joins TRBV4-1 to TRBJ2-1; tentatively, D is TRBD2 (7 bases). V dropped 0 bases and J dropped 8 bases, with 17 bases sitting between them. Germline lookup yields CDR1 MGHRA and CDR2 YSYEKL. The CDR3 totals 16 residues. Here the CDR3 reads CASSQDLGGAVDEQFF. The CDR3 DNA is TGCGCCAGCAGCCAAGATCTGGGGGGGGCGGTTGATGAGCAGTTCTTC.

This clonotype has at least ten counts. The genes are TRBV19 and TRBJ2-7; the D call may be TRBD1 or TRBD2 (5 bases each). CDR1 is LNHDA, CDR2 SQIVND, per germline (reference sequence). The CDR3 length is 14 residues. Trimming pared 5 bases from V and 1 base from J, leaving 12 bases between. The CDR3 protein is CASSGGPGSYEQYF. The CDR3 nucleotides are TGTGCCAGTAGTGGGGGACCGGGATCCTACGAGCAGTACTTC.

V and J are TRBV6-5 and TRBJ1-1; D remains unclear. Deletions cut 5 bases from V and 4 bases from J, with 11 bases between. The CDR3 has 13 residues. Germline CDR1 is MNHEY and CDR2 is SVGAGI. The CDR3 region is CASSRGLGTEAFF. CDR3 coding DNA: TGTGCCAGCAGTCGGGGTTTAGGCACTGAAGCTTTCTTT.

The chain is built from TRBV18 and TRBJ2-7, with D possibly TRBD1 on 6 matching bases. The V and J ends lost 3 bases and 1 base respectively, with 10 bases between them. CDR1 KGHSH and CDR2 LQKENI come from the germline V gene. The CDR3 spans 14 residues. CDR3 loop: CASSPGTQSYEQYF. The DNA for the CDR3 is TGTGCCAGCTCACCGGGGACACAGTCCTACGAGCAGTACTTC.

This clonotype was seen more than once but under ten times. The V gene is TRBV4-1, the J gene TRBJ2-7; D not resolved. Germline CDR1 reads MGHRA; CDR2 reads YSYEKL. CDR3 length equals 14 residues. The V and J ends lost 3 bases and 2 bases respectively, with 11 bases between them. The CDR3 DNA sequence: TGCGCCAGCAGCCAGGATACACCCACCTACGAGCAGTACTTC. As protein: CASSQDTPTYEQYF.

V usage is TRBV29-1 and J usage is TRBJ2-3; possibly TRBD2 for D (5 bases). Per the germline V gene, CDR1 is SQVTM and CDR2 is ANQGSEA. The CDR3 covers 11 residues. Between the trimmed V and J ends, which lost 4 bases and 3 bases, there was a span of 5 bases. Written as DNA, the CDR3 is TGCAGCGTTGGCGGGACAGATACGCAGTATTTT. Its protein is CSVGGTDTQYF.

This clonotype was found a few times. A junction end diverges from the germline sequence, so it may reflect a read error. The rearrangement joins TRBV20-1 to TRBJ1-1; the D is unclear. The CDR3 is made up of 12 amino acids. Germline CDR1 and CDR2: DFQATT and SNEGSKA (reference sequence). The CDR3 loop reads CSARLGNAEAFF. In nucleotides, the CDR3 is TGCAGTGCTAGATTGGGGAACGCTGAAGCTTTCTTT.

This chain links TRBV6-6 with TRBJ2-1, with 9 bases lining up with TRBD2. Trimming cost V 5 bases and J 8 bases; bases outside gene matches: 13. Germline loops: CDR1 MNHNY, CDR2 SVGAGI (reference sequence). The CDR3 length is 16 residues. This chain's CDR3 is CASSPLAGQGGDEQFF. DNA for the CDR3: TGTGCCAGCAGTCCCCTAGCGGGGCAAGGAGGAGATGAGCAGTTCTTC.

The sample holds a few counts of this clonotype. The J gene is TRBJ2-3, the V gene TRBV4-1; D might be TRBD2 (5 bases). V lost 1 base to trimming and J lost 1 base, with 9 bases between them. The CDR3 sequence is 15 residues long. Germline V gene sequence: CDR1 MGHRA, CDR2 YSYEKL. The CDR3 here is CASSQVAEGTDTQYF. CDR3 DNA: TGCGCCAGCAGCCAAGTTGCGGAGGGCACAGATACGCAGTATTTT.

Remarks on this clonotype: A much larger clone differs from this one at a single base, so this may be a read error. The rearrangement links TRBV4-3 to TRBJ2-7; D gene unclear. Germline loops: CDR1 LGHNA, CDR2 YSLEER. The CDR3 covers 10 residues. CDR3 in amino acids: CASPYYEKYV. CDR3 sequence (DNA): TGCGCCAGCCCCTACTACGAGAAGTACGTC.

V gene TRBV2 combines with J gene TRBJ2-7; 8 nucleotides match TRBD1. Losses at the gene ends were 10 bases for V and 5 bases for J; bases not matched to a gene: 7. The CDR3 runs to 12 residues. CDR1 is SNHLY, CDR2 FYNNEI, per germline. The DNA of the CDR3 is TGTGCCACAGACAGGGGAAAGAACGAGCAGTACTTC. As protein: CATDRGKNEQYF. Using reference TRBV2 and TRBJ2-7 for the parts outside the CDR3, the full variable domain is EPEVTQTPSHQVTQMGQEVILRCVPISNHLYFYWYRQILGQKVEFLVSFYNNEISEKSEIFDDQFSVERPDGSNFTLKIRSTKLEDSAMYFCATDRGKNEQYFGPGTRLTVT.

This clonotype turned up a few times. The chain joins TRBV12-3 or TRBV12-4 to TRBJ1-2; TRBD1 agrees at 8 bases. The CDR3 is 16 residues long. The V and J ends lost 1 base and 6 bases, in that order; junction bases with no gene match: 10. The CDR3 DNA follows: TGTGCCAGCAGTTTAGTCGCAGGGGGCGCTTTCGATGGCTACACCTTC. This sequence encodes CASSLVAGGAFDGYTF.

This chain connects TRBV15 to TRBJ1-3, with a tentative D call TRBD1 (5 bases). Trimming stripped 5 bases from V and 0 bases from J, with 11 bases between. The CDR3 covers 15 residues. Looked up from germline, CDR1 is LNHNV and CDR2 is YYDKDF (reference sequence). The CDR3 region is CATSVDRSSGNTIYF. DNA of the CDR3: TGTGCCACCAGCGTTGACAGAAGCTCTGGAAACACCATATATTTT.